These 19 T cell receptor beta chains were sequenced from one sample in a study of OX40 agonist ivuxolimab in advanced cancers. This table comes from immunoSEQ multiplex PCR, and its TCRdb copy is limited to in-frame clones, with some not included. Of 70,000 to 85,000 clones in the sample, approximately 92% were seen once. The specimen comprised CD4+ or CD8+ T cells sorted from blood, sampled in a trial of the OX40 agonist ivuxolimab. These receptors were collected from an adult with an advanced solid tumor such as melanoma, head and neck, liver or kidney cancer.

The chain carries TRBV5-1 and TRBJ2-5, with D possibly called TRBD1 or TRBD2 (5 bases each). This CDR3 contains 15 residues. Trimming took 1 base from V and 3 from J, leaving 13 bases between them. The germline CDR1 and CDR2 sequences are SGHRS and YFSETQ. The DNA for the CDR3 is TGCGCCAGCAGCTTGCCCGGGACGTCGAAAGAGACCCAGTACTTC. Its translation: CASSLPGTSKETQYF.

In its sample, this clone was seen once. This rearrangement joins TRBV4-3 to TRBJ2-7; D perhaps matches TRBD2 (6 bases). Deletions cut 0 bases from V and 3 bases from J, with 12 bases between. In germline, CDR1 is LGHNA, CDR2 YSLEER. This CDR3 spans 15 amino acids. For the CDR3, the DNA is TGCGCCAGCAGCCAAGATTCTACTAGCAGCTACGAGCAGTACTTC. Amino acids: CASSQDSTSSYEQYF.

The CDR3 coding sequence is TGCAGCGCTATGAGGGGACAGGACCGGAACACTGAAGCTTTCTTT. Amino acid sequence: CSAMRGQDRNTEAFF. This rearrangement joins TRBV29-1 to TRBJ1-1, with 8 positions matching TRBD1. From germline, CDR1 is SQVTM and CDR2 ANQGSEA. This CDR3 region has 15 residues. Germline trimming cut 7 bases from V and 1 base from J; bases unmatched to any gene: 11.

The CDR3 coding sequence is TGTGCCAGCAGTTACTCCCAACCGCGACAGGGCTTTTGGTACTTC. Translated, it gives CASSYSQPRQGFWYF. The V and J genes are TRBV6-5 and TRBJ2-7; TRBD1 aligns across 7 bases. This CDR3 has 15 residues. Germline-derived CDR1 and CDR2 are MNHEY and SVGAGI. After removal of 0 bases from V and 12 bases from J, the junction contained 14 bases not matched to a gene.

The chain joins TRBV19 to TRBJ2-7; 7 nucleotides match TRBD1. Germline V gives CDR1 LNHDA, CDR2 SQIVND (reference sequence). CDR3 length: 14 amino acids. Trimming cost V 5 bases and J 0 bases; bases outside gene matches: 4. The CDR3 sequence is CASSPGQRSYEQYF. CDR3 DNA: TGTGCCAGTAGTCCGGGACAGCGCTCCTACGAGCAGTACTTC.

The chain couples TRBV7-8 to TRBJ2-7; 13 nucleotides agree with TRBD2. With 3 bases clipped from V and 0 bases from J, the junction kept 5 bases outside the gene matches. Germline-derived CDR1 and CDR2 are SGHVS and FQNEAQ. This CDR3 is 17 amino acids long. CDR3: CASSFETSGRYSYEQYF. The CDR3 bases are TGTGCCAGCAGCTTTGAGACTAGCGGGAGGTACTCCTACGAGCAGTACTTC.

CDR3 DNA: TGTGCCAGCAGCTTAGGGACAGGGCCCGTGGTGTTGGAGCAGTACTTC. This codes for CASSLGTGPVVLEQYF. The chain employs TRBV7-9 and TRBJ2-7; 8 positions agree with TRBD1. Germline CDR1 SEHNR, CDR2 FQNEAQ (reference sequence). The trim removed 1 base at V and 7 bases at J, leaving 12 bases unmatched. The CDR3 runs to 16 residues.

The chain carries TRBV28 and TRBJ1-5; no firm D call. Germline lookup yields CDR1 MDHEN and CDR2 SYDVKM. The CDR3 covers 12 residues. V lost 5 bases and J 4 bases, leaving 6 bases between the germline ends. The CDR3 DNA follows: TGTGCCAGCAGTCTGCTGAATCAGCCCCAGCATTTT. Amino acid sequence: CASSLLNQPQHF.

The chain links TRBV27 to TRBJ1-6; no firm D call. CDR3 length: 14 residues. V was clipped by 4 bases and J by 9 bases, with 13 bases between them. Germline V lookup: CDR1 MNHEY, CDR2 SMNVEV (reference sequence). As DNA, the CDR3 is TGTGCCAGCAGTTATAACCCAAGGGTTTCACCCCTCCACTTT. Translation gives CASSYNPRVSPLHF.

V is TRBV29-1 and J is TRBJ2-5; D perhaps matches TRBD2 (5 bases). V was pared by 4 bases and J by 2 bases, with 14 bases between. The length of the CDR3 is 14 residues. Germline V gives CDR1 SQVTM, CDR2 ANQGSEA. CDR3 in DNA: TGCAGCGTTGTTGAGGGCGCGAATCAAGAGACCCAGTACTTC. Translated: CSVVEGANQETQYF. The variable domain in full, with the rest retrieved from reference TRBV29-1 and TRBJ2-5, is SAVISQKPSRDICQRGTSLTIQCQVDSQVTMMFWYRQQPGQSLTLIATANQGSEATYESGFVIDKFPISRPNLTFSTLTVSNMSPEDSSIYLCSVVEGANQETQYFGPGTRLLVL.

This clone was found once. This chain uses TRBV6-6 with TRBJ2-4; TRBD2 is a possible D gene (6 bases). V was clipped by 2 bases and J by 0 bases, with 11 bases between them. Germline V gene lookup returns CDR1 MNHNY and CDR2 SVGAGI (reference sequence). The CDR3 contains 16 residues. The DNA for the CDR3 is TGTGCCAGCAGTTACGGAGGGGTACTAGCCAAAAACATTCAGTACTTC. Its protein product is CASSYGGVLAKNIQYF.

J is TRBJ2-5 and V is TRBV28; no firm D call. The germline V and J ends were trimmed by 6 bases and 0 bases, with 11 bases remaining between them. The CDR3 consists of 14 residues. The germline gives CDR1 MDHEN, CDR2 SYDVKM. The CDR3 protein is CASSPAPYQETQYF. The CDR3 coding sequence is TGTGCCAGCAGCCCGGCCCCGTACCAAGAGACCCAGTACTTC.

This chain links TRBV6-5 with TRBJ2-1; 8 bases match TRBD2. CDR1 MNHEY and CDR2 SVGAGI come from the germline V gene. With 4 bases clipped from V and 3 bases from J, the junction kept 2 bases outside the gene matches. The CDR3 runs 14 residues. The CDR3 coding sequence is TGTGCCAGCAGTTTTACTAGCGGCTACAATGAGCAGTTCTTC. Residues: CASSFTSGYNEQFF.

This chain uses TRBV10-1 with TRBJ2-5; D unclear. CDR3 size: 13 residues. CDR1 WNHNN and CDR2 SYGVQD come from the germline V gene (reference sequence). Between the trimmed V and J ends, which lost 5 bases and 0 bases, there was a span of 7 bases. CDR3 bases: TGCGCCAGCAGTAGGACGGACCAAGAGACCCAGTACTTC. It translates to CASSRTDQETQYF.

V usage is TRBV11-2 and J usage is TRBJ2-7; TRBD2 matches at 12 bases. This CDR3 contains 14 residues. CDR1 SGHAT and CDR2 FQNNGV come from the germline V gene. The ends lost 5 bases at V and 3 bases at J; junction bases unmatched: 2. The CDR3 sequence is CASSQTSGSYEQYF. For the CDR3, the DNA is TGTGCCAGCAGCCAGACTAGCGGGAGCTACGAGCAGTACTTC.

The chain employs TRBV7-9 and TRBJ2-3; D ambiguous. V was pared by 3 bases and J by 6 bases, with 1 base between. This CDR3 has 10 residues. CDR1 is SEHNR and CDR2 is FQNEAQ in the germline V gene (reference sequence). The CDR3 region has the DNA TGTGCCAGCAGCTTTGATACGCAGTATTTT. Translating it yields CASSFDTQYF.

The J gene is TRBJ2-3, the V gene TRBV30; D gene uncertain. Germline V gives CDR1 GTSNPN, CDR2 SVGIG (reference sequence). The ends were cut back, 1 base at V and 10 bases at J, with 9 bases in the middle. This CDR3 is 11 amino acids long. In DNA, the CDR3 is TGTGCCTGGAGTGAAAGAGTTGCGCAGTATTTT. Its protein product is CAWSERVAQYF.

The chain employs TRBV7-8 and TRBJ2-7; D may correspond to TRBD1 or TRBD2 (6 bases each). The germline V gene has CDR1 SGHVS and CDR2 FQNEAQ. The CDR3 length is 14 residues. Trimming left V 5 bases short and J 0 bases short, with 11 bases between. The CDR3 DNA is TGTGCCAGCAGCCCGCGGGACAACTCCTACGAGCAGTACTTC. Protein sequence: CASSPRDNSYEQYF.

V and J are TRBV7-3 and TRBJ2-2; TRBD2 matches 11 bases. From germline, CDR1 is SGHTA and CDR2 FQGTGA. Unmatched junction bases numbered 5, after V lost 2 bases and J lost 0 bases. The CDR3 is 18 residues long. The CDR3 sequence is CASSLDGSGRANTGELFF. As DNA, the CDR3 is TGTGCCAGCAGCTTAGATGGTAGCGGGAGGGCGAACACCGGGGAGCTGTTTTTT.